Presented here are 26 T cell receptor beta chains from one specimen sequenced in a study of blood T cell repertoires in COVID-19. TCRdb's table, derived via immunoSEQ multiplex PCR, lists solely in-frame clones and lacks some. The sample includes around 45,000 clones, over 80% of them seen just once. The sequenced sample consisted of peripheral blood. Every receptor here comes from a man older than 75 in a cohort sampled during active COVID-19.

J is TRBJ1-5 and V is TRBV10-3; D is perhaps TRBD1 (5 bases). The CDR3 contains 15 residues. Germline CDR1 reads ENHRY; CDR2 reads SYGVKD. Trimming pared 4 bases from V and 3 bases from J, leaving 13 bases between. This CDR3 reads CAISAADRNNQPQHF. CDR3 sequence (DNA): TGTGCCATCAGTGCGGCAGACAGAAACAATCAGCCCCAGCATTTT.

This sequence joins TRBV5-6 and TRBJ2-2, with unresolved D. Germline V lookup: CDR1 SGHDT, CDR2 YYEEEE. The CDR3 loop spans 16 amino acids. V was trimmed by 3 bases and J by 3 bases, leaving 15 bases between them. The CDR3 here is CASSSRLHGYTGELFF. The CDR3 bases are TGTGCCAGCAGCTCACGACTCCACGGGTACACCGGGGAGCTGTTTTTT. The full variable domain, with the rest looked up from reference TRBV5-6 and TRBJ2-2, is DAGVTQSPTHLIKTRGQQVTLRCSPKSGHDTVSWYQQALGQGPQFIFQYYEEEERQRGNFPDRFSGHQFPNYSSELNVNALLLGDSALYLCASSSRLHGYTGELFFGEGSRLTVL.

The chain has TRBV30 and TRBJ2-5; 9 bases are shared with TRBD2. The germline gives CDR1 GTSNPN, CDR2 SVGIG (reference sequence). J gave up 3 bases and V 3 bases, and 11 bases lay outside the gene matches. There are 16 residues in the CDR3. The CDR3 region has the DNA TGTGCCTGGAGAAGGGGTGGAGCGGGAGGTGAAGAGACCCAGTACTTC. It specifies CAWRRGGAGGEETQYF.

The genes are TRBV28 and TRBJ1-2; 8 bases line up with TRBD1. The CDR3 contains 14 residues. J was trimmed by 4 bases and V by 7 bases; bases with no gene match: 8. Germline V gene data show CDR1 as MDHEN and CDR2 as SYDVKM. CDR3 residues: CASNIGTGSYGYTF. In nucleotides, the CDR3 is TGTGCCAGCAACATAGGGACAGGCAGCTATGGCTACACCTTC.

Here the CDR3 DNA reads TGTGCCAGTAGTATTCTCAACCTCCGGACTAGCGGGGTGGTGCAGTTCTTC. Protein: CASSILNLRTSGVVQFF. The rearrangement links TRBV19 to TRBJ2-1; 12 bases are shared with TRBD2. Unmatched junction bases numbered 15, after V lost 3 bases and J lost 12 bases. Germline V gives CDR1 LNHDA, CDR2 SQIVND (reference sequence). This CDR3 is 17 amino acids long.

The chain employs TRBV25-1 and TRBJ2-1; D is undetermined. The germline V gene has CDR1 MGHDK and CDR2 SYGVNS. V shed 2 bases and J shed 4 bases, with 6 bases lying between them. The CDR3 runs to 13 residues. The CDR3 bases are TGTGCCAGCAGTGAAGACTTTTACAATGAGCAGTTCTTC. It yields the protein CASSEDFYNEQFF.

This clone has just one count. The chain links TRBV9 to TRBJ1-3; 9 nucleotides match TRBD1. There are 15 residues in the CDR3. The trim removed 4 bases at V and 7 bases at J, leaving 9 bases unmatched. Germline assignment: CDR1 SGDLS and CDR2 YYNGEE. The CDR3 loop is CASSNHRGQRNTIYF. The CDR3 coding sequence is TGTGCCAGCAGCAACCACAGGGGGCAGCGGAACACCATATATTTT.

The chain uses TRBV11-3 and TRBJ2-1, with 13 bases matching TRBD2. J gave up 9 bases and V 4 bases, and 6 bases lay outside the gene matches. CDR3 length: 15 residues. CDR1 is SGHNT and CDR2 is YENEEA in the germline V gene. The CDR3 protein is CASSYRTSGSGEQFF. DNA for the CDR3: TGTGCCAGCAGCTATCGGACTAGCGGGAGCGGTGAGCAGTTCTTC.

The DNA of the CDR3 is TGTGCCAGCAACTGGCTAGCGGGAGTGGGATCCTACGAGCAGTACTTC. This encodes CASNWLAGVGSYEQYF. The chain links TRBV28 to TRBJ2-7; 10 positions agree with TRBD2. The CDR3 consists of 16 residues. V lost 7 bases, J lost 1 base, and 10 bases stayed unmatched. Looked up from germline, CDR1 is MDHEN and CDR2 is SYDVKM. Full variable domain (rest looked up from reference TRBV28 and TRBJ2-7): DVKVTQSSRYLVKRTGEKVFLECVQDMDHENMFWYRQDPGLGLRLIYFSYDVKMKEKGDIPEGYSVSREKKERFSLILESASTNQTSMYLCASNWLAGVGSYEQYFGPGTRLTVT.

CDR3 in DNA: TGTGCCAGCAGCCCGAGAGGGACAGTTTCTGGGCCCCAGCATTTT. It translates to CASSPRGTVSGPQHF. This chain links TRBV28 with TRBJ1-5; TRBD1 agrees at 7 bases. J lost 9 bases, V lost 6 bases, and 14 bases had no gene match. The CDR3 consists of 15 residues. Per germline, CDR1 MDHEN and CDR2 SYDVKM.

This chain links TRBV3-1 (or the pseudogene TRBV3-2) with TRBJ2-2; no definite D call. The CDR3 covers 15 residues. Germline values: CDR1 LGHDT, CDR2 YNNKEL (reference sequence). V shed 4 bases and J shed 3 bases, with 12 bases lying between them. The CDR3 region has the DNA TGTGCCAGCAGCCGGTCGGAGTGGGACACCGGGGAGCTGTTTTTT. Translated, it gives CASSRSEWDTGELFF.

V and J are TRBV2 and TRBJ1-2; a possible D gene is TRBD1 (5 bases). The germline V gene encodes CDR1 SNHLY and CDR2 FYNNEI. The V end was cut by 6 bases, the J end by 7 bases, with 9 bases between. The CDR3 consists of 11 residues. DNA for the CDR3: TGTGCCAGCAGCTCAGGGATTGGCTACACCTTC. Protein: CASSSGIGYTF.

The V call is TRBV4-1, the J call TRBJ2-6; TRBD1 aligns across 7 bases. Germline CDR1 MGHRA, CDR2 YSYEKL. The junction had 10 bases not matched to a gene; V was cut back by 2 bases and J by 0 bases. The CDR3 has 19 amino acids. The CDR3 loop is CASSQQPRDRTSGANVLTF. CDR3 DNA sequence: TGCGCCAGCAGCCAACAACCCCGGGACAGAACCTCTGGGGCCAACGTCCTGACTTTC.

The rearrangement uses TRBV5-1 and TRBJ1-1; D unresolved. Germline V gene lookup returns CDR1 SGHRS and CDR2 YFSETQ. The CDR3 is 13 amino acids. Trimming left V 5 bases short and J 0 bases short, with 8 bases between. The DNA for the CDR3 is TGCGCCAGCAGTCGAGGCATGAACACTGAAGCTTTCTTT. Amino acid sequence: CASSRGMNTEAFF.

This sequence joins TRBV15 and TRBJ1-6, with no clear D. Germline CDR1 LNHNV, CDR2 YYDKDF (reference sequence). V lost 1 base and J 6 bases, leaving 16 bases between the germline ends. The CDR3 totals 17 residues. CDR3 loop: CATSRGRSKTSNSPLHF. The CDR3 coding sequence is TGTGCCACCAGCAGAGGCAGGTCTAAAACTAGTAATTCACCCCTCCACTTT.

J is TRBJ1-4 and V is TRBV7-2, with D unresolved. The CDR3 spans 12 residues. Germline V gene lookup returns CDR1 SGHTA and CDR2 FQGNSA. The V and J ends lost 6 bases and 3 bases respectively, with 5 bases between them. CDR3 protein: CASRQPNEKLFF. CDR3 DNA: TGTGCCAGCAGACAGCCTAATGAAAAACTGTTTTTT.

The chain recombines TRBV9 with TRBJ1-3; D perhaps matches TRBD1 (6 bases). Germline CDR1 SGDLS, CDR2 YYNGEE. This CDR3 is built from 15 residues. The V gene lost 4 bases and the J gene lost 2 bases, with 13 bases spanning the gap. The CDR3 region has the DNA TGTGCCAGCAGCTCGACCAGGGGTACTGGAAACACCATATATTTT. Translated: CASSSTRGTGNTIYF.

The J gene is TRBJ2-7, the V gene TRBV11-2; 7 bases map to TRBD1. Losses at the gene ends were 3 bases for V and 3 bases for J; bases not matched to a gene: 8. Per the germline V gene, CDR1 is SGHAT and CDR2 is FQNNGV. The CDR3 extends over 15 amino acids. CDR3 region: CASSFRDSSLYEQYF. The CDR3 DNA sequence: TGTGCCAGCAGCTTCCGGGACAGCTCCCTCTACGAGCAGTACTTC.

V and J are TRBV7-9 and TRBJ1-1; TRBD1 matches 8 bases. The germline CDR1 and CDR2 sequences are SEHNR and FQNEAQ (reference sequence). This CDR3 contains 14 residues. V gave up 5 bases and J gave up 3 bases; unmatched junction bases: 5. In DNA form, the CDR3 reads TGTGCCAGCAGCGGACAGGGTTGGGACACTGAAGCTTTCTTT. It is translated as CASSGQGWDTEAFF.

This sequence joins TRBV9 and TRBJ1-1; 9 bases match TRBD1. V shed 4 bases, J shed 4 bases, and the junction held 8 bases outside the gene matches. Germline lookup yields CDR1 SGDLS and CDR2 YYNGEE. The CDR3 contains 15 residues. CDR3 region: CASSPPGQGGTEAFF. The CDR3 DNA sequence: TGTGCCAGCAGCCCTCCGGGACAGGGTGGCACTGAAGCTTTCTTT. The whole variable domain, filled in from reference TRBV9 and TRBJ1-1, reads DSGVTQTPKHLITATGQRVTLRCSPRSGDLSVYWYQQSLDQGLQFLIQYYNGEERAKGNILERFSAQQFPDLHSELNLSSLELGDSALYFCASSPPGQGGTEAFFGQGTRLTVV.

The gene calls are TRBV27 and TRBJ2-2; D is ambiguous. There are 13 residues in the CDR3. Germline V CDR1 and CDR2: MNHEY, SMNVEV (reference sequence). V dropped 5 bases and J dropped 3 bases, with 7 bases sitting between them. The CDR3 reads CASSLQYTGELFF. Here the CDR3 DNA reads TGTGCCAGCAGTCTACAGTACACCGGGGAGCTGTTTTTT.

The J gene is TRBJ2-1, the V gene TRBV5-1, with D possibly TRBD1 on 5 matching bases. Trimming took 4 bases from V and 2 from J, leaving 19 bases between them. Looked up from germline, CDR1 is SGHRS and CDR2 is YFSETQ. There are 17 residues in the CDR3. The CDR3 here is CASSRQGAAGTYNEQFF. For the CDR3, the DNA is TGCGCCAGCAGCCGTCAGGGCGCGGCAGGAACCTACAATGAGCAGTTCTTC.

The chain uses TRBV6-1 and TRBJ1-6, with 7 bases matching TRBD1. Germline assignment: CDR1 MNHNS and CDR2 SASEGT. J was trimmed by 7 bases and V by 1 base; bases with no gene match: 7. This CDR3 is built from 16 residues. Here the CDR3 DNA reads TGTGCCAGCAGTGAAGACAGGGGAGTATACAATTCACCCCTCCACTTT. Its translation: CASSEDRGVYNSPLHF.

V usage is TRBV10-3 and J usage is TRBJ2-3, with unresolved D. The length of the CDR3 is 14 residues. CDR1 is ENHRY and CDR2 is SYGVKD in the germline V gene. The ends were cut back, 2 bases at V and 3 bases at J, with 9 bases in the middle. CDR3 region: CAISEPTRTDTQYF. CDR3 nucleotides: TGTGCCATCAGTGAGCCGACAAGAACAGATACGCAGTATTTT.

This clone was seen once. V is TRBV6-5 and J is TRBJ1-1, with TRBD1 as a possible D gene (6 bases). The germline V and J ends were trimmed by 6 bases and 2 bases, with 16 bases remaining between them. The CDR3 length is 15 residues. Germline CDR1 reads MNHEY; CDR2 reads SVGAGI. The CDR3 region has the DNA TGTGCCAGCAGCCGGAACAGGGACCTAAACACTGAAGCTTTCTTT. It encodes CASSRNRDLNTEAFF.

The V gene is TRBV5-1, the J gene TRBJ2-7; a possible D gene is TRBD2 (5 bases). The CDR3 length is 14 residues. Trimming left V 4 bases short and J 2 bases short, with 13 bases between. Germline assignment: CDR1 SGHRS and CDR2 YFSETQ. The CDR3: CASSPVRETYEQYF. In nucleotides, the CDR3 is TGCGCCAGCAGCCCGGTTCGGGAAACCTACGAGCAGTACTTC.